The 27 T cell receptor beta chains below come from one sample, sequenced in a study of long-term antiretroviral therapy in people with HIV. Runs used v3.0 of the immunoSEQ assay and were done at survey level. Some clones are missing from TCRdb's copy, which holds only in-frame ones; the method was immunoSEQ multiplex PCR. Of some 13,000 clones in the sample, more than 80% were seen once. The starting material was unsorted PBMCs, obtained 3.4 years after starting antiretroviral therapy. The receptor set was obtained from a man aged 40-49 years with HIV.

The rearrangement joins TRBV28 to TRBJ1-2; a possible D gene is TRBD1 (6 bases). Trimming stripped 2 bases from V and 7 bases from J, with 17 bases between. CDR1 MDHEN and CDR2 SYDVKM come from the germline V gene. The CDR3 runs to 15 residues. CDR3 DNA sequence: TGTGCCAGCAGTTTAGTTGACAGGAAAGCAGGTGGCTACACCTTC. This encodes CASSLVDRKAGGYTF.

The chain uses TRBV4-1 and TRBJ2-1; 8 bases align to TRBD2. Germline values: CDR1 MGHRA, CDR2 YSYEKL. The V and J ends lost 1 base and 2 bases, in that order; junction bases with no gene match: 7. This CDR3 is built from 17 residues. The CDR3 DNA sequence: TGCGCCAGCAGCCAAGTGGACTTGGGACTAGCCTACAATGAGCAGTTCTTC. The encoded protein is CASSQVDLGLAYNEQFF.

V is TRBV9 and J is TRBJ2-3; D gene unclear. CDR1 is SGDLS, CDR2 YYNGEE, per germline. This CDR3 has 15 residues. Trimming took off 1 base at V and 2 bases at J, with 11 bases between the two ends. The CDR3 spells CASSVYSLFTDTQYF. The DNA for the CDR3 is TGTGCCAGCAGCGTATATAGCCTCTTCACAGATACGCAGTATTTT.

CDR3 in DNA: TGTGCCAGTATCCCAAGAGGGGACAGAAGGGCTTTCTTT. Protein: CASIPRGDRRAFF. V gene TRBV19 combines with J gene TRBJ1-1, with 7 bases fitting TRBD1. The CDR3 has 13 residues. V was clipped by 7 bases and J by 11 bases; unmatched bases: 13. Germline lookup yields CDR1 LNHDA and CDR2 SQIVND (reference sequence).

J is TRBJ2-7 and V is TRBV6-1; D is perhaps TRBD1 (6 bases). Germline-derived CDR1 and CDR2 are MNHNS and SASEGT. The V gene lost 6 bases and the J gene lost 4 bases, with 19 bases spanning the gap. CDR3 length: 15 residues. The CDR3 DNA reads as TGTGCCAGCAGGGCAGGGGCAGGGGTATTGTACGAGCAGTACTTC. Translated, it gives CASRAGAGVLYEQYF.

The chain couples TRBV10-3 to TRBJ2-1; 14 bases agree with TRBD2. The germline V gene has CDR1 ENHRY and CDR2 SYGVKD. The ends lost 10 bases at V and 3 bases at J; junction bases unmatched: 2. The CDR3 sequence is 14 residues long. The CDR3 loop reads CATGTSGSYNEQFF. CDR3 bases: TGTGCCACCGGGACTAGCGGGAGCTACAATGAGCAGTTCTTC.

V and J are TRBV7-8 and TRBJ1-1; D remains ambiguous. V was shortened by 5 bases and J by 1 base, with 11 bases between the two germline ends. This CDR3 has 14 amino acids. Germline-derived CDR1 and CDR2 are SGHVS and FQNEAQ. The CDR3 here is CASSLEQENTEAFF. CDR3 DNA: TGTGCCAGCAGCCTCGAGCAAGAGAACACTGAAGCTTTCTTT.

This chain connects TRBV2 to TRBJ2-5; the D is unclear. V gave up 2 bases and J gave up 2 bases, with 9 bases separating them. From germline, CDR1 is SNHLY and CDR2 FYNNEI. This CDR3 comprises 14 residues. The CDR3 sequence is CASSEYGVQETQYF. The CDR3 DNA follows: TGTGCCAGCAGTGAATATGGGGTTCAAGAGACCCAGTACTTC.

The rearrangement uses TRBV6-6 and TRBJ2-6; D ambiguous. This CDR3 comprises 15 residues. V shed 5 bases and J shed 0 bases, with 8 bases lying between them. Germline CDR1 and CDR2: MNHNY and SVGAGI (reference sequence). CDR3: CASSILSSGANVLTF. The CDR3 DNA is TGTGCCAGCAGTATCCTCTCCTCTGGGGCCAACGTCCTGACTTTC.

The rearrangement links TRBV10-3 to TRBJ1-5; TRBD1 might be the D (6 bases). The germline gives CDR1 ENHRY, CDR2 SYGVKD. V was cut by 9 bases and J by 0 bases, with 9 bases left in between. This CDR3 is 13 amino acids long. DNA for the CDR3: TGTGCCATTAGGGGGTCTAGCAATCAGCCCCAGCATTTT. The encoded protein is CAIRGSSNQPQHF.

This clone was picked up a small number of times. The chain employs TRBV7-9 and TRBJ2-1, with no clear D. This CDR3 contains 8 residues. Germline V gene lookup returns CDR1 SEHNR and CDR2 FQNEAQ (reference sequence). V gave up 7 bases and J gave up 10 bases, with 2 bases separating them. CDR3 in amino acids: CASTEQFF. For the CDR3, the DNA is TGTGCCAGCACCGAGCAGTTCTTC.

The chain links TRBV11-3 to TRBJ2-1; 13 bases are shared with TRBD2. Per germline, CDR1 SGHNT and CDR2 YENEEA. This CDR3 is 15 amino acids long. Trimming removed 4 bases from V and 8 bases from J; junction bases left unmatched: 5. The CDR3 loop reads CASSSGTSGVDEQFF. In nucleotides, the CDR3 is TGTGCCAGCAGCTCCGGGACTAGCGGGGTCGATGAGCAGTTCTTC.

This chain links TRBV7-9 with TRBJ1-1; D is uncertain. V was shortened by 5 bases and J by 6 bases, with 13 bases between the two germline ends. There are 13 residues in the CDR3. In germline, CDR1 is SEHNR, CDR2 FQNEAQ (reference sequence). CDR3 amino acids: CASSTVGPPEAFF. CDR3 bases: TGTGCCAGCAGCACAGTAGGACCTCCTGAAGCTTTCTTT.

J is TRBJ1-1 and V is TRBV19; 7 bases agree with TRBD1. The V gene's germline CDR1 is LNHDA and CDR2 SQIVND (reference sequence). Trimming at V came to 6 bases and at J to 0 bases, leaving 13 bases not matched to a gene. The CDR3 consists of 17 residues. CDR3: CASRWGRGKALNTEAFF. The CDR3 DNA reads as TGTGCCAGTAGATGGGGCAGGGGGAAAGCATTGAACACTGAAGCTTTCTTT.

This clone was detected only once. The rearrangement uses TRBV25-1 and TRBJ2-5; no clear D. V was clipped by 7 bases and J by 1 base, with 7 bases between them. This CDR3 region has 12 residues. Germline loops: CDR1 MGHDK, CDR2 SYGVNS. The CDR3 loop is CASNLGQETQYF. The CDR3 DNA follows: TGTGCCAGCAATCTTGGCCAAGAGACCCAGTACTTC.

The chain joins TRBV4-1 to TRBJ1-5; D not certain. Germline-derived CDR1 and CDR2 are MGHRA and YSYEKL. The germline V and J ends were trimmed by 1 base and 2 bases, with 12 bases remaining between them. This CDR3 comprises 16 residues. The DNA for the CDR3 is TGCGCCAGCAGCCAAGCTGGCGGGCACGGCAATCAGCCCCAGCATTTT. It translates to CASSQAGGHGNQPQHF.

The V call is TRBV9, the J call TRBJ2-6; 11 nucleotides align to TRBD1. Trimming cost V 6 bases and J 2 bases; bases outside gene matches: 13. The CDR3 totals 19 residues. Per the germline V gene, CDR1 is SGDLS and CDR2 is YYNGEE. CDR3 coding DNA: TGTGCCAGCAACCCCTCCCCCGGGACAGGGGGACCTGGGGCCAACGTCCTGACTTTC. Its translation is CASNPSPGTGGPGANVLTF.

The chain recombines TRBV30 with TRBJ2-5; no clear D gene. The germline V and J ends were trimmed by 2 bases and 5 bases, with 9 bases remaining between them. The CDR3 is 12 residues long. Germline CDR1 GTSNPN, CDR2 SVGIG (reference sequence). CDR3 sequence (DNA): TGTGCCTGGAGTTTGGGAAAGGAGACCCAGTACTTC. Translated, it gives CAWSLGKETQYF.

The rearrangement links TRBV28 to TRBJ1-5; no definite D call. Trimming stripped 1 base from V and 2 bases from J, with 12 bases between. CDR3 length: 16 amino acids. Per the germline V gene, CDR1 is MDHEN and CDR2 is SYDVKM. The CDR3 nucleotides read TGTGCCAGCAGTTTATATGAGGGTCTGGGCAATCAGCCCCAGCATTTT. Amino acids: CASSLYEGLGNQPQHF.

The rearrangement joins TRBV29-1 to TRBJ2-2; D may match TRBD1 or TRBD2 (5 bases each). The CDR3 has 14 residues. The V gene lost 6 bases and the J gene lost 5 bases, with 16 bases spanning the gap. In germline, CDR1 is SQVTM, CDR2 ANQGSEA. CDR3 sequence (DNA): TGCAGCGTGACGGGGCCTGGGGCGACCGGGGAGCTGTTTTTT. Amino acids: CSVTGPGATGELFF.

V gene TRBV27 combines with J gene TRBJ1-5, with 9 bases that match TRBD1. Trimming at V came to 2 bases and at J to 5 bases, leaving 4 bases not matched to a gene. CDR3 length: 15 amino acids. CDR1 MNHEY and CDR2 SMNVEV come from the germline V gene (reference sequence). The CDR3 loop is CASSLGTGYHQPQHF. DNA of the CDR3: TGTGCCAGCAGTTTAGGGACAGGGTATCATCAGCCCCAGCATTTT.

The chain recombines TRBV19 with TRBJ2-1; D is ambiguous. CDR1 LNHDA and CDR2 SQIVND come from the germline V gene (reference sequence). With 5 bases removed from V and 8 bases from J, the gap between germline ends came to 13 bases. The CDR3 totals 13 residues. The CDR3 coding sequence is TGTGCCAGTAGTGAACAAGTAAGCTATGAGCAGTTCTTC. This encodes CASSEQVSYEQFF.

This chain connects TRBV27 to TRBJ1-5; TRBD1 is a possible D gene (6 bases). CDR3 length equals 14 residues. V lost 8 bases and J lost 0, with 11 bases in between. Germline CDR1 MNHEY, CDR2 SMNVEV (reference sequence). Written as DNA, the CDR3 is TGTGCCAGCCGGAGACAGGATAGCAATCAGCCCCAGCATTTT. As protein: CASRRQDSNQPQHF.

The chain recombines TRBV2 with TRBJ2-5; no firm D call. The CDR3 runs to 13 residues. The germline CDR1 and CDR2 sequences are SNHLY and FYNNEI. The V and J ends lost 4 bases and 3 bases respectively, with 9 bases between them. The CDR3 reads CASSAQFEETQYF. The CDR3 nucleotides read TGTGCCAGCAGTGCACAATTTGAAGAGACCCAGTACTTC.

This chain connects TRBV5-1 to TRBJ2-5; D gene unclear. Germline CDR1 and CDR2: SGHRS and YFSETQ. V was pared by 0 bases and J by 5 bases, with 11 bases between. The length of the CDR3 is 14 residues. CDR3 protein: CASSLGRGRETQYF. CDR3 nucleotide sequence: TGCGCCAGCAGCTTGGGCCGAGGAAGGGAGACCCAGTACTTC.

V gene TRBV14 combines with J gene TRBJ2-1, with TRBD2 identical over 10 bases. Per germline, CDR1 SGHDN and CDR2 FVKESK. V was clipped by 4 bases and J by 4 bases; unmatched bases: 7. The CDR3 consists of 16 residues. The DNA for the CDR3 is TGTGCCAGCAGCCCGGGACTAGCGAACCCTTACAATGAGCAGTTCTTC. This encodes CASSPGLANPYNEQFF. The full variable domain, its missing parts supplied by reference TRBV14 and TRBJ2-1, is EAGVTQFPSHSVIEKGQTVTLRCDPISGHDNLYWYRRVMGKEIKFLLHFVKESKQDESGMPNNRFLAERTGGTYSTLKVQPAELEDSGVYFCASSPGLANPYNEQFFGPGTRLTVL.

This clone was counted a single time. The J gene is TRBJ1-4, the V gene TRBV4-2; D perhaps matches TRBD1 (5 bases). V was cut by 4 bases and J by 7 bases, with 13 bases left in between. Germline V gene sequence: CDR1 LGHNA, CDR2 YNFKEQ. The CDR3 covers 14 residues. The CDR3 loop reads CASSLPRQIEKLFF. In DNA form, the CDR3 reads TGTGCCAGCAGCCTACCGCGACAGATTGAAAAACTGTTTTTT.